Shown below are 22 T cell receptor beta chains from a single sample sequenced in a study of type 1 and type 2 diabetes patients. Amplification started from genomic DNA. Multiplex PCR with 30 forward and 13 reverse primers amplified the TCR beta CDR3. TCRdb reprocessed the multiplex PCR reads via MiXCR and lists one record per CDR3 protein. The sample consists of fewer than 350,000 distinct CDR3 sequences, around 47% of them appearing once. The sequenced material came from peripheral blood mononuclear cells (PBMCs). These receptors all stem from a man aged 18 to 29 with type 2 diabetes.

This clonotype was recorded a few times. This chain uses TRBV14 with TRBJ2-5, with D possibly matching TRBD1 (6 bases). Germline CDR1 reads SGHDN; CDR2 reads FVKESK. The CDR3 runs to 17 residues. The ends were cut back, 6 bases at V and 5 bases at J, with 25 bases in the middle. As DNA, the CDR3 is TGTGCCAGCAGTTGGGCAATCGGGACAACCCAGTCGGAGACCCAGTACTTC. The encoded protein is CASSWAIGTTQSETQYF.

This clonotype has just one count. V is TRBV30 and J is TRBJ2-5; D may match TRBD1 or TRBD2 (5 bases each). Per germline, CDR1 GTSNPN and CDR2 SVGIG (reference sequence). The CDR3 runs 13 residues. V dropped 2 bases and J dropped 6 bases, with 13 bases sitting between them. For the CDR3, the DNA is TGTGCCTGGAGTAGGGGTGGGAGTCAGACCCAGTACTTC. This gives the protein CAWSRGGSQTQYF.

The rearrangement links TRBV30 to TRBJ2-5, with 7 positions matching TRBD2. Unmatched junction bases numbered 6, after V lost 7 bases and J lost 4 bases. Germline CDR1 GTSNPN, CDR2 SVGIG (reference sequence). The CDR3 has 12 amino acids. CDR3 region: CALWAGAETQYF. Here the CDR3 DNA reads TGTGCCTTATGGGCGGGAGCAGAGACCCAGTACTTC.

This chain links TRBV6-5 with TRBJ2-3; no clear D. V gave up 7 bases and J gave up 2 bases, with 4 bases separating them. The germline gives CDR1 MNHEY, CDR2 SVGAGI. There are 11 residues in the CDR3. The chain's CDR3 is CASTATDTQYF. CDR3 coding DNA: TGTGCCAGCACGGCCACAGATACGCAGTATTTT.

V and J are TRBV6-1 and TRBJ1-1, with D unresolved. Germline CDR1 reads MNHNS; CDR2 reads SASEGT. Trimming removed 6 bases from V and 3 bases from J, with 14 bases in between. The CDR3 spans 14 residues. The chain's CDR3 is CASRSGWLDTEAFF. CDR3 DNA sequence: TGTGCCAGCAGGTCCGGGTGGCTGGACACTGAAGCTTTCTTT.

Comment on this clonotype: The conserved phenylalanine or tryptophan is not found at the CDR3 terminus, so this likely reflects a read error. V usage is TRBV7-2 and J usage is TRBJ1-1; weak D call: TRBD1 (5 bases). CDR1 and CDR2 from the germline V gene are SGHTA and FQGNSA. V lost 1 base to trimming and J lost 11 bases, with 11 bases between them. The CDR3 spans 12 residues. The CDR3: CASSLDVRAAFS. CDR3 DNA: TGTGCCAGCAGCTTAGACGTCAGGGCGGCTTTCTCT.

The table lists this clonotype with a few counts. V is TRBV2 and J is TRBJ2-1; the match to TRBD2 covers 9 bases. Germline V lookup: CDR1 SNHLY, CDR2 FYNNEI. With 6 bases clipped from V and 0 bases from J, the junction kept 6 bases outside the gene matches. The length of the CDR3 is 16 residues. The CDR3 region has the DNA TGTGCCAGCAGCCAGCTAGCGGGGAGCTCCTACAATGAGCAGTTCTTC. Encoded protein: CASSQLAGSSYNEQFF.

This clonotype came up a few times. The chain recombines TRBV5-1 with TRBJ2-7; possible D gene TRBD2, 5 bases. Germline loops: CDR1 SGHRS, CDR2 YFSETQ. V was pared by 2 bases and J by 3 bases, with 15 bases between. This CDR3 is built from 15 residues. Here the CDR3 reads CASSFVREPLYEQYF. The CDR3 DNA reads TGCGCCAGCAGCTTTGTCCGGGAACCACTCTACGAGCAGTACTTC.

This rearrangement joins TRBV10-3 to TRBJ1-5; D may be TRBD1 (5 bases). The CDR3 sequence is 15 residues long. Per germline, CDR1 ENHRY and CDR2 SYGVKD. Trimming took off 3 bases at V and 1 base at J, with 10 bases between the two ends. CDR3 DNA sequence: TGTGCCATCAGTGAAGCCCGGGGGAGCAATCAGCCCCAGCATTTT. It is translated as CAISEARGSNQPQHF.

This chain joins TRBV7-6 and TRBJ2-3; TRBD2 aligns across 8 bases. The CDR3 contains 14 residues. Losses at the gene ends were 6 bases for V and 0 bases for J; bases not matched to a gene: 2. CDR1 is SGHVS, CDR2 FNYEAQ, per germline. The CDR3 nucleotides read TGTGCCAGCAGTACTAGCGGCAGCACAGATACGCAGTATTTT. This sequence encodes CASSTSGSTDTQYF.

Concerning this clonotype itself: At one of its ends the junction is not consistent with the germline gene, which may arise from a read error. The chain joins TRBV7-8 to TRBJ2-3, with a tentative D call TRBD2 (5 bases). Germline assignment: CDR1 SGHVS and CDR2 FQNEAQ. The CDR3 covers 15 residues. DNA of the CDR3: TGTGCCAGCGGCTTAGGTGCGGGCGGATCAGATACGCAGTATTTT. This codes for CASGLGAGGSDTQYF.

This chain uses TRBV7-9 with TRBJ2-5, with TRBD2 as a possible D gene (6 bases). The tail of the sequence fits TRBJ2-1 better, so the J call may be wrong. Germline V gene data show CDR1 as SEHNR and CDR2 as FQNEAQ (reference sequence). This CDR3 contains 16 residues. The CDR3 coding sequence is TGTTCTAGCAGCTTATCATGGGGAGGCAGCCACAATGAGCAGTTCTTC. The encoded protein is CSSSLSWGGSHNEQFF.

This clonotype was seen at least ten times. J is TRBJ2-5 and V is TRBV15; D gene unclear. There are 15 residues in the CDR3. V lost 0 bases and J lost 7, with 15 bases in between. Germline V gene sequence: CDR1 LNHNV, CDR2 YYDKDF (reference sequence). As DNA, the CDR3 is TGTGCCACCAGCAGAGATGGTGGGCTGCCAGGGACCCAGTACTTC. Its translation: CATSRDGGLPGTQYF. The full variable domain, with the rest looked up from reference TRBV15 and TRBJ2-5, is DAMVIQNPRYQVTQFGKPVTLSCSQTLNHNVMYWYQQKSSQAPKLLFHYYDKDFNNEADTPDNFQSRRPNTSFCFLDIRSPGLGDTAMYLCATSRDGGLPGTQYFGPGTRLLVL.

This rearrangement joins TRBV12-3 or TRBV12-4 to TRBJ1-5; 7 nucleotides match TRBD1. The CDR3 extends over 15 amino acids. The V gene end was trimmed by 5 bases and the J gene end by 0 bases; junction bases not matched to a gene: 4. CDR3 loop: CASSLDRYSNQPQHF. The CDR3 coding sequence is TGTGCCAGCAGTCTGGACAGGTATAGCAATCAGCCCCAGCATTTT.

The rearrangement uses TRBV12-3 or TRBV12-4 and TRBJ2-1; D is possibly TRBD2 (5 bases). The V gene lost 4 bases and the J gene lost 0 bases, with 13 bases spanning the gap. The CDR3 is 16 amino acids. The CDR3 DNA sequence: TGTGCCAGCAGTTCCGCGACGGGGAGCTCCTACAATGAGCAGTTCTTC. This sequence encodes CASSSATGSSYNEQFF.

Only a few counts were recorded for this clonotype. The rearrangement links TRBV18 to TRBJ1-6; the match to TRBD1 covers 8 bases. The CDR3 is 14 amino acids. Germline-derived CDR1 and CDR2 are KGHSH and LQKENI. J was trimmed by 10 bases and V by 3 bases; bases with no gene match: 5. Here the CDR3 reads CASSPTGERSPLHF. The CDR3 coding sequence is TGTGCCAGCTCACCGACAGGGGAGCGCTCACCCCTCCACTTT.

The rearrangement links TRBV12-3 or TRBV12-4 to TRBJ1-2; unclear D gene. This CDR3 has 14 amino acids. Trimming left V 8 bases short and J 4 bases short, with 17 bases between. CDR3 bases: TGTGCCAGCGGTGAATATCCAGACACCTATGGCTACACCTTC. It codes for CASGEYPDTYGYTF.

This sequence joins TRBV20-1 and TRBJ1-4, with unresolved D. V was shortened by 3 bases and J by 0 bases, with 5 bases between the two germline ends. The CDR3 consists of 13 residues. The germline V gene has CDR1 DFQATT and CDR2 SNEGSKA (reference sequence). The DNA of the CDR3 is TGCAGTGCTAGTCTAGCAACTAATGAAAAACTGTTTTTT. Its protein product is CSASLATNEKLFF.

The V gene is TRBV6-6, the J gene TRBJ2-7; 7 nucleotides line up with TRBD1. CDR3 length equals 13 residues. Germline lookup yields CDR1 MNHNY and CDR2 SVGAGI (reference sequence). V lost 7 bases, J lost 5 bases, and 8 bases stayed unmatched. The DNA of the CDR3 is TGTGCCAGCAAAGGGGGCCCCAAGGACGAGCAGTACTTC. As protein: CASKGGPKDEQYF.

This sequence joins TRBV2 and TRBJ1-2; 7 positions agree with TRBD1. The CDR3 is 15 residues long. Germline V CDR1 and CDR2: SNHLY, FYNNEI. Germline trimming cut 4 bases from V and 2 bases from J; bases unmatched to any gene: 7. CDR3: CASSGTWGQNYGYTF. The CDR3 bases are TGTGCCAGCAGTGGCACGTGGGGACAGAACTATGGCTACACCTTC. Variable domain in full (rest from reference TRBV2 and TRBJ1-2): EPEVTQTPSHQVTQMGQEVILRCVPISNHLYFYWYRQILGQKVEFLVSFYNNEISEKSEIFDDQFSVERPDGSNFTLKIRSTKLEDSAMYFCASSGTWGQNYGYTFGSGTRLTVV.

This clonotype was seen many times. The chain's CDR3 is CASSQGREETQYF. CDR3 sequence (DNA): TGTGCCAGCAGCCAGGGCCGAGAAGAGACCCAGTACTTC. The rearrangement uses TRBV14 and TRBJ2-5; no firm D call. Per germline, CDR1 SGHDN and CDR2 FVKESK. This CDR3 spans 13 amino acids. V was pared by 3 bases and J by 3 bases, with 8 bases between.

This chain joins TRBV2 and TRBJ2-5; 10 positions match TRBD2. The CDR3 runs 15 residues. The trim removed 4 bases at V and 0 bases at J, leaving 2 bases unmatched. Germline CDR1 is SNHLY and CDR2 is FYNNEI. The CDR3 DNA follows: TGTGCCAGCAGTGGCCTAGCGGGAGACCAAGAGACCCAGTACTTC. Translation gives CASSGLAGDQETQYF.